This is a list of T cell receptor beta chains from one sample in a study of cytomegalovirus exposure and HLA in healthy donors. TCRdb keeps only in-frame clones here, not all; method: immunoSEQ multiplex PCR. The sample includes 95,000 to 150,000 clones, more than 60% of them seen just once. The sample was PBMCs. These receptors were taken from a woman in her thirties or forties in good health and CMV-seronegative. CDR3s include the opening cysteine and the closing phenylalanine or tryptophan.

j_gene: TRBJ1-1
v_gene: TRBV27
CDR3aa: CASSLSPNTKSEAFF

j_gene: TRBJ2-5
v_gene: TRBV6-1
CDR3aa: CASSVLAGVAPQETQYF

j_gene: TRBJ1-5
v_gene: TRBV30
CDR3aa: CAWSPGQGRGPQHF

j_gene: TRBJ1-3
v_gene: TRBV6-6
CDR3aa: CASWDNSGNTIYF

j_gene: TRBJ1-5
v_gene: TRBV4-2
CDR3aa: CASSQSGESVGQPQHF

j_gene: TRBJ2-3
v_gene: TRBV6-5
CDR3aa: CASTTTSGFTDTQYF

j_gene: TRBJ2-5
v_gene: TRBV7-9
CDR3aa: CASSSPDSQETQYF

j_gene: TRBJ2-3
v_gene: TRBV6-5
CDR3aa: CASSYRSRGDTQYF

j_gene: TRBJ2-7
v_gene: TRBV6-5
CDR3aa: CASSYKGQSPYEQYF

j_gene: TRBJ2-3
v_gene: TRBV5-1
CDR3aa: CASSLAGGGADTQYF

j_gene: TRBJ1-1
v_gene: TRBV27
CDR3aa: CASSFSGWEGNTEAFF

j_gene: TRBJ1-1
v_gene: TRBV14
CDR3aa: CASSQDSGQGPGSRANTEAFF

j_gene: TRBJ1-5
v_gene: TRBV2
CDR3aa: CASRAEGNQPQHF

j_gene: TRBJ1-3
v_gene: TRBV19
CDR3aa: CASTDRDFSGNTIYF

j_gene: TRBJ2-7
v_gene: TRBV4-2
CDR3aa: CASSQASGNSYEQYF

j_gene: TRBJ2-5
v_gene: TRBV5-4
CDR3aa: CASSATTSGRVQETQYF

j_gene: TRBJ2-7
v_gene: TRBV15
CDR3aa: CATSRREGGNEQYF

j_gene: TRBJ2-1
v_gene: TRBV19
CDR3aa: CASSSRTSGGARNEQFF

j_gene: TRBJ2-7
v_gene: TRBV2
CDR3aa: CASSDPPPSYEQYF

j_gene: TRBJ2-5
v_gene: TRBV4-2
CDR3aa: CASSQDSAREETQYF

j_gene: TRBJ1-2
v_gene: TRBV5-6
CDR3aa: CASSWGSVRDNGYTF

j_gene: TRBJ2-7
v_gene: TRBV5-4
CDR3aa: CASSLGVQEWSYEQYF

j_gene: TRBJ1-4
v_gene: TRBV27
CDR3aa: CASSFTGLATNEKLFF

j_gene: TRBJ2-7
v_gene: TRBV18
CDR3aa: CASSRRQGDEQYF

j_gene: TRBJ2-5
v_gene: TRBV7-9
CDR3aa: CSSSLDRETQYF

j_gene: TRBJ2-1
v_gene: TRBV14
CDR3aa: CASSRLQGGGSYNEQFF

j_gene: TRBJ2-7
v_gene: TRBV4-1
CDR3aa: CASSQDPGGYTVSSEQYF

j_gene: TRBJ2-3
v_gene: TRBV10-3
CDR3aa: CAISLSGRDTQYF

j_gene: TRBJ1-2
v_gene: TRBV27
CDR3aa: CASSWRGDYGYTF

j_gene: TRBJ2-7
v_gene: TRBV4-3
CDR3aa: CASSQDRGSGGYEQYF

j_gene: TRBJ2-7
v_gene: TRBV7-2
CDR3aa: CASSLVVAAYEQYF

j_gene: TRBJ2-2
v_gene: TRBV18
CDR3aa: CASSRTRLNTGELFF

j_gene: TRBJ2-1
v_gene: TRBV4-3
CDR3aa: CASSQDVRQASYNEQFF

j_gene: TRBJ2-4
v_gene: TRBV4-1
CDR3aa: CASSPALAGLIAKNIQYF

j_gene: TRBJ1-4
v_gene: TRBV20-1
CDR3aa: CSTGTDEKLFF

j_gene: TRBJ1-1
v_gene: TRBV5-1
CDR3aa: CASSFKQGGTEAFF

j_gene: TRBJ1-1
v_gene: TRBV5-5
CDR3aa: CASSFPSGEGTEAFF

j_gene: TRBJ2-2
v_gene: TRBV2
CDR3aa: CASQGLTTGELFF

j_gene: TRBJ1-2
v_gene: TRBV19
CDR3aa: CASSIGEGSVEGYTF

j_gene: TRBJ1-1
v_gene: TRBV6-5
CDR3aa: CASSYSVDRVTEAFF

j_gene: TRBJ1-1
v_gene: TRBV14
CDR3aa: CASSQVPGFEAFF

j_gene: TRBJ2-5
v_gene: TRBV6-5
CDR3aa: CASSYSRAGRETQYF

j_gene: TRBJ2-7
v_gene: TRBV5-1
CDR3aa: CASSIGTSSSYEQYF

j_gene: TRBJ1-5
v_gene: TRBV2
CDR3aa: CASRRSEFENQPQHF

j_gene: TRBJ2-7
v_gene: TRBV9
CDR3aa: CASSVDPRTTHEQYF

j_gene: TRBJ1-4
v_gene: TRBV14
CDR3aa: CASSPSGGESNEKLFF

j_gene: TRBJ1-5
v_gene: TRBV19
CDR3aa: CASSIAGRGFHQPQHF

j_gene: TRBJ1-2
v_gene: TRBV5-1
CDR3aa: CASSLDGQGYNYGYTF

j_gene: TRBJ2-1
v_gene: TRBV7-9
CDR3aa: CSSSWGTSGGSEQFF

j_gene: TRBJ1-5
v_gene: TRBV6-6
CDR3aa: CASSYKEGAVQPQHF

j_gene: TRBJ2-1
v_gene: TRBV4-3
CDR3aa: CASRERGGLNEQFF

j_gene: TRBJ1-3
v_gene: TRBV7-3
CDR3aa: CASSLAGGSGNTIYF

j_gene: TRBJ2-7
v_gene: TRBV5-6
CDR3aa: CASSSSGRVYEQYF

j_gene: TRBJ2-7
v_gene: TRBV10-3
CDR3aa: CAISAGTRSSYEQYF